The source of this T cell receptor (beta chain) is a study of identical twins. In germline, CDR1 is SGDLS, CDR2 YYNGEE. V gave up 5 bases and J gave up 9 bases, with 18 bases separating them. The CDR3 loop spans 14 amino acids. This clonotype was counted only a few times. Via MiXCR, TCRdb re-called the 5' RACE reads, giving one row per CDR3 protein. The sample lists 450,000 to 650,000 distinct CDR3 sequences; approximately 14% were seen once. These records were also assigned to another study, of yellow fever vaccine responses in identical twins.

This clonotype originated in a woman aged 18-29 years in good health. Sequencing was done on a sample of CD4+ T cells sorted from blood. The chain employs TRBV9 and TRBJ2-1; no clear D gene. The CDR3 protein is CASSFRPPAGEQFF. CDR3 coding DNA: TGTGCCAGCAGTTTTAGGCCCCCCGCCGGTGAGCAGTTCTTC.